The present entry profiles one T cell receptor beta chain with its context. The CDR3 spans 17 residues. The V gene's germline CDR1 is SGHNT and CDR2 YYREEE (reference sequence). With 4 bases removed from V and 6 bases from J, the gap between germline ends came to 23 bases. The repertoire was sequenced with immunoSEQ multiplex PCR; TCRdb's copy has only in-frame clones and lacks some. The data hold tens of thousands of clones, with around 86% observed a single time. Time point indicated: pretreatment peripheral blood. These data are taken from a study of PD-L1 blockade in urothelial cancer. Study as a whole: From 2014, patients received atezolizumab, given as 1,200 mg intravenously every 3 weeks. Patients had been given 0 to 3 earlier chemotherapy regimens.

The chain recombines TRBV5-4 with TRBJ2-4, with D perhaps TRBD2 (6 bases). The source is a man in his 70s with urothelial cancer. The source material was PBMCs, sampled around atezolizumab (anti-PD-L1) treatment. CDR3 residues: CASSQPGLDGRANIQYF. The CDR3 nucleotides are TGTGCCAGCAGCCAGCCGGGACTTGATGGCCGGGCAAACATTCAGTACTTC.